The 26 T cell receptor beta chains reported below all come from one sample, sequenced in a study of blood T cell repertoires in COVID-19. Measured with immunoSEQ multiplex PCR; TCRdb has only the in-frame clones, and not every one. The profile covers fewer than 250,000 clones, with roughly 83% appearing a single time and approximately 2.1% taken by the ten largest. The specimen sequenced was PBMCs or T cells enriched from blood (not recorded which). The receptors derive from a woman aged 50 to 60 who had recovered from COVID-19.

This clone appeared a few times. The chain recombines TRBV14 with TRBJ1-2; TRBD1 agrees at 8 bases. Germline V CDR1 and CDR2: SGHDN, FVKESK. Germline trimming cut 0 bases from V and 7 bases from J; bases unmatched to any gene: 4. This CDR3 is built from 14 residues. The CDR3 region is CASSQDWTGPGYTF. CDR3 in DNA: TGTGCCAGCAGCCAAGATTGGACAGGGCCTGGCTACACCTTC.

The J gene is TRBJ2-5, the V gene TRBV19; 11 bases are a match to TRBD2. The CDR3 runs to 15 residues. Germline V gene lookup returns CDR1 LNHDA and CDR2 SQIVND (reference sequence). V trimming: 3 bases; J trimming: 5 bases; junction bases outside the gene matches: 5. In DNA form, the CDR3 reads TGTGCCAGTAGTATCTCTAGCGGGAGGTTCGAGACCCAGTACTTC. Residues: CASSISSGRFETQYF.

This chain links TRBV11-3 with TRBJ1-4, with 7 bases that match TRBD1. Germline-derived CDR1 and CDR2 are SGHNT and YENEEA. This CDR3 contains 15 residues. Unmatched junction bases numbered 7, after V lost 5 bases and J lost 4 bases. The CDR3 sequence is CASSPQGTGNEKLFF. CDR3 bases: TGTGCCAGCAGCCCACAGGGGACGGGTAATGAAAAACTGTTTTTT.

The chain links TRBV2 to TRBJ2-7; perhaps TRBD1 as D (7 bases). Per the germline V gene, CDR1 is SNHLY and CDR2 is FYNNEI. The CDR3 extends over 13 amino acids. V dropped 5 bases and J dropped 3 bases, with 11 bases sitting between them. The CDR3 reads CASSQGEVYEQYF. The CDR3 nucleotides are TGTGCCAGCAGTCAGGGGGAGGTCTACGAGCAGTACTTC.

The chain carries TRBV5-5 and TRBJ2-7, with a weak D call TRBD1 (6 bases). V lost 2 bases, J lost 4 bases, and 13 bases lay in between. The CDR3 has 14 residues. The germline gives CDR1 SGHKS, CDR2 YYEKEE (reference sequence). CDR3 nucleotide sequence: TGTGCCAGCAGCTTAGGCAGGGGTTTTTACGAGCAGTACTTC. Its protein product is CASSLGRGFYEQYF.

J is TRBJ2-2 and V is TRBV5-8; D remains unclear. Germline values: CDR1 SGHTS, CDR2 YDEGEE. The ends were cut back, 0 bases at V and 2 bases at J, with 11 bases in the middle. The CDR3 sequence is 16 residues long. The chain's CDR3 is CASSLEARLNTGELFF. As DNA, the CDR3 is TGTGCCAGCAGCTTGGAAGCTAGGCTCAACACCGGGGAGCTGTTTTTT.

The genes are TRBV6-5 and TRBJ2-1; 8 nucleotides align to TRBD1. Germline values: CDR1 MNHEY, CDR2 SVGAGI. The CDR3 spans 16 residues. Trimming took 2 bases from V and 7 from J; bases not matched to a gene: 10. The CDR3 spells CASSYQVTGVWNEQFF. The DNA for the CDR3 is TGTGCCAGCAGTTACCAAGTGACAGGGGTTTGGAATGAGCAGTTCTTC.

This chain uses TRBV16 with TRBJ2-2; TRBD2 aligns across 7 bases. Germline CDR1 and CDR2: KGHSY and FQNENV. J lost 5 bases, V lost 4 bases, and 7 bases had no gene match. This CDR3 has 15 residues. CDR3 region: CASSLLPAGTGELFF. The CDR3 nucleotides are TGTGCCAGCAGCCTCCTTCCAGCGGGGACCGGGGAGCTGTTTTTT.

V is TRBV15 and J is TRBJ1-2; D not certain. In germline, CDR1 is LNHNV, CDR2 YYDKDF (reference sequence). This CDR3 region has 15 residues. Trimming stripped 0 bases from V and 8 bases from J, with 16 bases between. Written as DNA, the CDR3 is TGTGCCACCAGCAGAGATCCCGCAGTAACTAAGGGCTACACCTTC. Amino acids: CATSRDPAVTKGYTF.

The J gene is TRBJ1-1, the V gene TRBV19, with TRBD1 matching over 9 bases. CDR3 size: 14 residues. The V gene end was trimmed by 5 bases and the J gene end by 6 bases; junction bases not matched to a gene: 7. Germline-derived CDR1 and CDR2 are LNHDA and SQIVND (reference sequence). The CDR3 DNA reads TGTGCCAGTAGTGGGTGGACAGGGGCATCTGAAGCTTTCTTT. It specifies CASSGWTGASEAFF.

The V call is TRBV5-1, the J call TRBJ2-7, with D tentatively TRBD1 (5 bases). Trimming left V 0 bases short and J 5 bases short, with 21 bases between. Germline V gene lookup returns CDR1 SGHRS and CDR2 YFSETQ. This CDR3 comprises 17 residues. The CDR3 sequence: CASSLGGTPNSYNEQYF. CDR3 DNA: TGCGCCAGCAGCTTGGGGGGCACCCCAAACTCATACAACGAGCAGTACTTC.

J is TRBJ2-3 and V is TRBV7-8; TRBD2 aligns across 10 bases. Germline CDR1 is SGHVS and CDR2 is FQNEAQ. The V gene end was trimmed by 4 bases and the J gene end by 2 bases; junction bases not matched to a gene: 9. The CDR3 is made up of 17 amino acids. The CDR3 DNA reads TGTGCCAGCAGCTCCCCAAGGACTAGCGGCATCACAGATACGCAGTATTTT. This codes for CASSSPRTSGITDTQYF. The complete variable domain, with remaining parts taken from reference TRBV7-8 and TRBJ2-3, reads GAGVSQSPRYKVAKRGQDVALRCDPISGHVSLFWYQQALGQGPEFLTYFQNEAQLDKSGLPSDRFFAERPEGSVSTLKIQRTQQEDSAVYLCASSSPRTSGITDTQYFGPGTRLTVL.

V usage is TRBV3-1 (or the pseudogene TRBV3-2) and J usage is TRBJ1-2, with D hard to call. The V end was cut by 3 bases, the J end by 5 bases, with 16 bases between. Germline CDR1 is LGHDT and CDR2 is YNNKEL (reference sequence). This CDR3 has 15 amino acids. In DNA form, the CDR3 reads TGTGCCAGCAGCCAGGGCGGACGGCCGGGATATGGCTACACCTTC. Translation gives CASSQGGRPGYGYTF.

This clone appeared a single time. This chain links TRBV27 with TRBJ1-6; 8 bases are shared with TRBD1. Germline assignment: CDR1 MNHEY and CDR2 SMNVEV (reference sequence). The CDR3 covers 13 residues. V lost 8 bases and J lost 10; bases outside the gene matches: 7. DNA of the CDR3: TGTGCCAGCCGGACGGACAGGGCCTCACCCCTCCACTTT. The encoded protein is CASRTDRASPLHF.

The chain recombines TRBV28 with TRBJ1-5; D is possibly TRBD1 (5 bases). The CDR3 totals 14 residues. Germline assignment: CDR1 MDHEN and CDR2 SYDVKM. V dropped 6 bases and J dropped 0 bases, with 9 bases sitting between them. CDR3 residues: CASRPGFSNQPQHF. CDR3 DNA sequence: TGTGCCAGCAGACCAGGGTTTAGCAATCAGCCCCAGCATTTT.

V usage is TRBV28 and J usage is TRBJ1-2; D perhaps matches TRBD1 (6 bases). This CDR3 is 15 amino acids long. Trimming cost V 5 bases and J 1 base, with 14 bases left between them. Germline V gene data show CDR1 as MDHEN and CDR2 as SYDVKM. CDR3 sequence: CASSSPGAHNYGYTF. DNA of the CDR3: TGTGCCAGCAGTAGCCCAGGGGCGCATAACTATGGCTACACCTTC.

This sequence joins TRBV10-1 and TRBJ2-3; maybe TRBD2 (6 bases). The V gene lost 0 bases and the J gene lost 3 bases, with 10 bases spanning the gap. Per the germline V gene, CDR1 is WNHNN and CDR2 is SYGVQD (reference sequence). The CDR3 length is 15 residues. This CDR3 is CASSESDSGTDTQYF. The CDR3, as DNA: TGCGCCAGCAGTGAGTCCGATAGCGGAACAGATACGCAGTATTTT.

V usage is TRBV6-5 and J usage is TRBJ1-2; the match to TRBD1 covers 9 bases. The CDR3 length is 14 residues. The germline CDR1 and CDR2 sequences are MNHEY and SVGAGI. V lost 4 bases, J lost 6 bases, and 6 bases stayed unmatched. For the CDR3, the DNA is TGTGCCAGCAGTTTCATGGGACAGGGCGATGGCTACACCTTC. The encoded protein is CASSFMGQGDGYTF.

J is TRBJ1-2 and V is TRBV18; 9 nucleotides line up with TRBD1. CDR1 is KGHSH and CDR2 is LQKENI in the germline V gene. Unmatched junction bases numbered 6, after V lost 3 bases and J lost 4 bases. The CDR3 spans 15 residues. The CDR3 DNA is TGTGCCAGCTCACCTTCGACAGGGGGTGGCTATGGCTACACCTTC. Amino acid sequence: CASSPSTGGGYGYTF.

This clone was seen more than once but under ten times. In DNA, the CDR3 is TGTGCCAGCAGTTTATTACAGGGTACCTACGAGCAGTACTTC. It yields the protein CASSLLQGTYEQYF. This chain links TRBV5-6 with TRBJ2-7; TRBD1 is a possible D gene (6 bases). Trimming took off 5 bases at V and 2 bases at J, with 14 bases between the two ends. Germline V gene sequence: CDR1 SGHDT, CDR2 YYEEEE. The CDR3 extends over 14 amino acids.

The chain uses TRBV9 and TRBJ1-2, with D maybe TRBD1 (5 bases). The CDR3 runs 11 residues. The V gene lost 3 bases and the J gene lost 6 bases, with 6 bases spanning the gap. Germline CDR1 reads SGDLS; CDR2 reads YYNGEE. The DNA for the CDR3 is TGTGCCAGCAGCGACAGGAATGGCTACACCTTC. Protein product: CASSDRNGYTF.

Note on this clone: An end of the junction differs from the germline gene, which may be a read error. V usage is TRBV2 and J usage is TRBJ2-7; the D gene is possibly TRBD2 (6 bases). Germline CDR1 is SNHLY and CDR2 is FYNNEI. The CDR3 length is 14 residues. The CDR3 sequence is CASSEQARDFLGDF. The CDR3 bases are TGTGCCAGCAGTGAACAGGCTAGGGACTTTCTCGGCGACTTC.

The chain is built from TRBV30 and TRBJ1-1; the D is unclear. The V and J ends lost 6 bases and 1 base respectively, with 15 bases between them. The length of the CDR3 is 14 residues. Germline V gene data show CDR1 as GTSNPN and CDR2 as SVGIG (reference sequence). CDR3 DNA sequence: TGTGCCTGTTGGGGAGGGATCAAGAACACTGAAGCTTTCTTT. Its translation: CACWGGIKNTEAFF.

V usage is TRBV6-5 and J usage is TRBJ2-1, with TRBD1 matching 7 bases. Unmatched junction bases numbered 4, after V lost 2 bases and J lost 6 bases. Germline-derived CDR1 and CDR2 are MNHEY and SVGAGI. CDR3 size: 14 residues. CDR3 DNA: TGTGCCAGCAGTTACCAGGGACAGCTCAATGAGCAGTTCTTC. It codes for CASSYQGQLNEQFF.

The J gene is TRBJ2-7, the V gene TRBV15; D is perhaps TRBD1 (7 bases). V was pared by 1 base and J by 2 bases, with 15 bases between. The CDR3 loop spans 16 amino acids. CDR1 is LNHNV, CDR2 YYDKDF, per germline (reference sequence). The CDR3 DNA sequence: TGTGCCACCAGCAGAGCAGGAGGGGACAGAGCCTACGAGCAGTACTTC. Amino acids: CATSRAGGDRAYEQYF.

The CDR3 bases are TGTGCCACCAGCGGATGGGGGCAGGGGCGCTACGAGCAGTACTTC. The encoded protein is CATSGWGQGRYEQYF. This rearrangement joins TRBV15 to TRBJ2-7; tentative D call: TRBD1 (6 bases). The CDR3 totals 15 residues. Deletions cut 5 bases from V and 3 bases from J, with 17 bases between. Germline CDR1 and CDR2: LNHNV and YYDKDF (reference sequence).